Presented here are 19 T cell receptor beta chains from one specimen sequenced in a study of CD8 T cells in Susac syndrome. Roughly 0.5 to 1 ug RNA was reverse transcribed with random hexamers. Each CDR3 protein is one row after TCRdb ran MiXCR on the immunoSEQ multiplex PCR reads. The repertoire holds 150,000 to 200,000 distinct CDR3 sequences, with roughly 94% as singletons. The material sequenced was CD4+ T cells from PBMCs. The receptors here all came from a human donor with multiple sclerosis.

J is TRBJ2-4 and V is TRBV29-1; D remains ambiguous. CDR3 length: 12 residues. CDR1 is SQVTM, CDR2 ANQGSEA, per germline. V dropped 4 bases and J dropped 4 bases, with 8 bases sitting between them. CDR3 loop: CSVGSGKNIQYF. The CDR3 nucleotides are TGCAGCGTTGGATCCGGGAAAAACATTCAGTACTTC.

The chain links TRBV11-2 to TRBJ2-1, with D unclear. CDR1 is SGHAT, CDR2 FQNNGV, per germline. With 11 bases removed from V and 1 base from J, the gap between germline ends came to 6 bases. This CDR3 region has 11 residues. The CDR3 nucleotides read TGTGCCGCCGGTTCCTACAATGAGCAGTTCTTC. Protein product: CAAGSYNEQFF.

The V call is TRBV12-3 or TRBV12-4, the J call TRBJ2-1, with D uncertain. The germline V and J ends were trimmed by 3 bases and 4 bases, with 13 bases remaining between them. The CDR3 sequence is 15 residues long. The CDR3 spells CASSFLRSVYNEQFF. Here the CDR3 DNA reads TGTGCCAGCAGTTTTCTGAGGAGCGTTTACAATGAGCAGTTCTTC.

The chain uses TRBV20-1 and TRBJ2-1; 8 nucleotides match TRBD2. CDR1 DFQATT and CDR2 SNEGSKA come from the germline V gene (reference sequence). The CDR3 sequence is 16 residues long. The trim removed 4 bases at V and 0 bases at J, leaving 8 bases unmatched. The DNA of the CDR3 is TGCAGTGCTAAAGATAATAGCGGGACCTCCTACAATGAGCAGTTCTTC. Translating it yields CSAKDNSGTSYNEQFF.

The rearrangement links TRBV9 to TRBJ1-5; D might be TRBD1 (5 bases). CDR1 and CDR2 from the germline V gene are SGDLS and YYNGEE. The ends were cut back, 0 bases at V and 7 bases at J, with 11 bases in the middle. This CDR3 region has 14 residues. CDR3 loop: CASSVGGSGQPQHF. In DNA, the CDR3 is TGTGCCAGCAGCGTAGGGGGGTCAGGGCAGCCCCAGCATTTT.

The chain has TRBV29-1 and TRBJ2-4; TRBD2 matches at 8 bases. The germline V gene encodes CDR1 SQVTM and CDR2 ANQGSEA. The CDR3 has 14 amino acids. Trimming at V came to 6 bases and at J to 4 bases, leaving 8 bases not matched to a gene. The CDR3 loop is CSVEPGLGKNIQYF. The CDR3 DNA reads TGCAGCGTCGAGCCGGGACTAGGGAAAAACATTCAGTACTTC.

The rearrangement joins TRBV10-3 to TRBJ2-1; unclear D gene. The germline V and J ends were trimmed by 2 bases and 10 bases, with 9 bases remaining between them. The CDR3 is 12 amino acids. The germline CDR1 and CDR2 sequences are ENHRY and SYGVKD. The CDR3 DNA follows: TGTGCCATCAGTGAGGTGGTAGGAGAGCAGTTCTTC. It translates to CAISEVVGEQFF.

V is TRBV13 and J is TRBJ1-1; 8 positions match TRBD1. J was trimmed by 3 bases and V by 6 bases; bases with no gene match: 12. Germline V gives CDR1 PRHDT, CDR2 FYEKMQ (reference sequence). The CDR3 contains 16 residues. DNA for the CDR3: TGTGCCAGCAGATCCGACAGGGGTGGAGGGGACACTGAAGCTTTCTTT. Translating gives CASRSDRGGGDTEAFF.

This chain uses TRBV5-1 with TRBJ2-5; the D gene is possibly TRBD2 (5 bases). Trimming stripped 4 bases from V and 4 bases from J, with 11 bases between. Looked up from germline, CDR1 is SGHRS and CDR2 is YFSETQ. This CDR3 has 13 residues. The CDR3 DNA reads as TGCGCCAGCAGCCTAATGGCGGGAGAGACCCAGTACTTC. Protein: CASSLMAGETQYF.

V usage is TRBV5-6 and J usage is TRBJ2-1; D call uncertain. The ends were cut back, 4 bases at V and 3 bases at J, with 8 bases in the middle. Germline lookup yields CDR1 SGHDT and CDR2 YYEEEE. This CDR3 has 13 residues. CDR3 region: CASSLPIYNEQFF. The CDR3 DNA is TGTGCCAGCAGCCTCCCAATCTACAATGAGCAGTTCTTC.

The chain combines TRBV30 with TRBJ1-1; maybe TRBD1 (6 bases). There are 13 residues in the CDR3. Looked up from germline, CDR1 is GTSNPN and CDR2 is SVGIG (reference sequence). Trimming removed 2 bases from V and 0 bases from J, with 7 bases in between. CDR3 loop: CAWSNRVNTEAFF. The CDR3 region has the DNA TGTGCCTGGAGTAACAGGGTGAACACTGAAGCTTTCTTT.

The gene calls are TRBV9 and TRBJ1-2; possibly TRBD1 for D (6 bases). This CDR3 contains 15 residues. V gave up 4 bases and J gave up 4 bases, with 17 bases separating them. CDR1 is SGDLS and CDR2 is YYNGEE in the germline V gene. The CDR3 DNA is TGTGCCAGCAGCTCCTCGGAGGCAGGGGCCTATGGCTACACCTTC. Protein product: CASSSSEAGAYGYTF.

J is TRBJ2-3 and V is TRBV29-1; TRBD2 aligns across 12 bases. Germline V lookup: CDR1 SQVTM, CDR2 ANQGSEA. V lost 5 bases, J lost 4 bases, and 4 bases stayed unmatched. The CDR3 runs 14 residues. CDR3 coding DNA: TGCAGCGTTAGGGGACTAGCGGGTTCAGATACGCAGTATTTT. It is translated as CSVRGLAGSDTQYF.

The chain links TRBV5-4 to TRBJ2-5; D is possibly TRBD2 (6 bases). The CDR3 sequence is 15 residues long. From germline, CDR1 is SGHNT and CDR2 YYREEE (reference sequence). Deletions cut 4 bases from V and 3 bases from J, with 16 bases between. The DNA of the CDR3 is TGTGCCAGCAGCCCTGGAGGGGCGGGTAAAGAGACCCAGTACTTC. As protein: CASSPGGAGKETQYF.

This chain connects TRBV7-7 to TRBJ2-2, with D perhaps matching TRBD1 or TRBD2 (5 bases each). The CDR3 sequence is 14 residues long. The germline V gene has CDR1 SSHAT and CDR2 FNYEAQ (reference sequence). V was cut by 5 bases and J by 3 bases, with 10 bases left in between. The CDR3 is CASSTGTHTGELFF. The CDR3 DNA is TGTGCCAGCAGCACCGGGACGCACACCGGGGAGCTGTTTTTT.

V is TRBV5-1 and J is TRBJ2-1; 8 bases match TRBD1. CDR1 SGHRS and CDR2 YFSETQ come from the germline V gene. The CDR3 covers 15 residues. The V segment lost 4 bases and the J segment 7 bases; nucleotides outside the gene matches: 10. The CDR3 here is CASSQDRVQVNEQFF. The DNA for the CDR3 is TGCGCCAGCAGCCAGGACAGGGTTCAGGTAAATGAGCAGTTCTTC.

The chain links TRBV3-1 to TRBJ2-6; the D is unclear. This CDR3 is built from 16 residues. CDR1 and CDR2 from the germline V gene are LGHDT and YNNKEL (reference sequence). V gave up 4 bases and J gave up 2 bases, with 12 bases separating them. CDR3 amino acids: CASSRAGRPGANVLTF. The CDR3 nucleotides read TGTGCCAGCAGCCGGGCAGGTAGACCTGGGGCCAACGTCCTGACTTTC.

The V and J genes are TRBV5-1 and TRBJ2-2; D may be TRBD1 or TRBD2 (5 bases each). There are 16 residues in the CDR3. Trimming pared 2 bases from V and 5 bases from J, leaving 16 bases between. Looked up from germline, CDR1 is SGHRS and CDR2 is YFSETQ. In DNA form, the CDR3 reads TGCGCCAGCAGCTTACAGCCTGGGGGTGGAACCGGGGAGCTGTTTTTT. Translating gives CASSLQPGGGTGELFF.

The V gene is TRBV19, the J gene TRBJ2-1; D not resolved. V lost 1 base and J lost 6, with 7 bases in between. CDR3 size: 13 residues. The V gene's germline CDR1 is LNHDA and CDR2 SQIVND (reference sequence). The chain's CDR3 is CASSIGEFNEQFF. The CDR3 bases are TGTGCCAGTAGTATAGGAGAGTTCAATGAGCAGTTCTTC.